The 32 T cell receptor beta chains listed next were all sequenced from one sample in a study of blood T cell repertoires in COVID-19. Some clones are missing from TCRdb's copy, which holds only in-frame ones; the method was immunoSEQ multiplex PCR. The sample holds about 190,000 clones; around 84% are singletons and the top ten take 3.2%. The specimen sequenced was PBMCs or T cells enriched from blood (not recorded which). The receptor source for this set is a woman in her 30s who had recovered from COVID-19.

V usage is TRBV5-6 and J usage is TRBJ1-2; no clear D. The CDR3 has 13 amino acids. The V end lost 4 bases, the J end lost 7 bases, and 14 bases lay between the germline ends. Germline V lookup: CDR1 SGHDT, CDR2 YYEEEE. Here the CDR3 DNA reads TGTGCCAGCAGCCTACGGGGTAGGAGTGGCTACACCTTC. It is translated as CASSLRGRSGYTF.

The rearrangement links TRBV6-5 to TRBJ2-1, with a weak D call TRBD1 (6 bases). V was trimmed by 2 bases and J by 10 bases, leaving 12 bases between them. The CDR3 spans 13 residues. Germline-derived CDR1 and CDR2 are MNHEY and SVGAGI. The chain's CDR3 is CASSYELDREQFF. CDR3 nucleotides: TGTGCCAGCAGTTACGAACTTGACAGGGAGCAGTTCTTC.

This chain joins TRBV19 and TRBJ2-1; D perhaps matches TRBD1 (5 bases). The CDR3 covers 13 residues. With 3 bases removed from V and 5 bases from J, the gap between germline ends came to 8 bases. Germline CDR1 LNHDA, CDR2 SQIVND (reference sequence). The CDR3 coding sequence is TGTGCCAGTAGTATTGGGGCAAACAATGAGCAGTTCTTC. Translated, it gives CASSIGANNEQFF.

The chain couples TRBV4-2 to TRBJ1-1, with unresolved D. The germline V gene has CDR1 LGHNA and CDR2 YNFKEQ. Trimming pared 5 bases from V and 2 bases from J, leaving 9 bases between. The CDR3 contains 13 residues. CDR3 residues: CASSKRTNTEAFF. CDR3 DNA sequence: TGTGCCAGCAGCAAGAGGACTAACACTGAAGCTTTCTTT.

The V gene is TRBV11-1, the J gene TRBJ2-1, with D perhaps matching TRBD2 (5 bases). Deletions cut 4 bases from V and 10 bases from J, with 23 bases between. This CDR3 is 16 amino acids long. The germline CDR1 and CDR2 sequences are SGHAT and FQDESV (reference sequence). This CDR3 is CASSSPVGVAPKEQFF. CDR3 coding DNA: TGTGCCAGCAGCTCCCCCGTCGGGGTAGCTCCTAAAGAGCAGTTCTTC.

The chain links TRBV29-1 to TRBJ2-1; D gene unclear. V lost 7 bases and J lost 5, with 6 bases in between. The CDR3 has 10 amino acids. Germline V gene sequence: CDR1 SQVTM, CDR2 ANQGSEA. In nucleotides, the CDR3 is TGCAGCGGTAGTCACAATGAGCAGTTCTTC. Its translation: CSGSHNEQFF.

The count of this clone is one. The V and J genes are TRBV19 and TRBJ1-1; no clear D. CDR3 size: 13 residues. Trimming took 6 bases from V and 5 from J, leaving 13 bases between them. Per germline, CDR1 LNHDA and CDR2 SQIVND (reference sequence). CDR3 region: CASSLEGMTEAFF. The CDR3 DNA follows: TGTGCCAGTAGCCTGGAGGGCATGACTGAAGCTTTCTTT.

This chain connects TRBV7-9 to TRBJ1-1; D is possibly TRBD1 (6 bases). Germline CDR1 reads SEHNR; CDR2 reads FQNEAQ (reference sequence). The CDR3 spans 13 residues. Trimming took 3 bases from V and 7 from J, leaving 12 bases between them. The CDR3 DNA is TGTGCCAGCAGCTTTTCGACAGGAGATGAAGCTTTCTTT. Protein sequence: CASSFSTGDEAFF.

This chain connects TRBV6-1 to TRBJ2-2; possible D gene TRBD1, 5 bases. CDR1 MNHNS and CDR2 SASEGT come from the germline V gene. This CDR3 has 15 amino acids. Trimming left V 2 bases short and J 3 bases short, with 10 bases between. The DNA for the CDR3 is TGTGCCAGCAGTGAAAGGGGCGCAGACACCGGGGAGCTGTTTTTT. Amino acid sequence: CASSERGADTGELFF.

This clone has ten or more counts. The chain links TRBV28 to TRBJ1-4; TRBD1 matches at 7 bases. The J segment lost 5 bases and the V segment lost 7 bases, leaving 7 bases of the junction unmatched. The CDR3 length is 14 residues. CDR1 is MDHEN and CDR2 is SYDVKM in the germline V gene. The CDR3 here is CASTSGQRNEKLFF. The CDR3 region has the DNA TGTGCCAGCACCTCGGGACAGAGAAATGAAAAACTGTTTTTT. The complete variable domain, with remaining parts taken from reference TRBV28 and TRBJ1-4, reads DVKVTQSSRYLVKRTGEKVFLECVQDMDHENMFWYRQDPGLGLRLIYFSYDVKMKEKGDIPEGYSVSREKKERFSLILESASTNQTSMYLCASTSGQRNEKLFFGSGTQLSVL.

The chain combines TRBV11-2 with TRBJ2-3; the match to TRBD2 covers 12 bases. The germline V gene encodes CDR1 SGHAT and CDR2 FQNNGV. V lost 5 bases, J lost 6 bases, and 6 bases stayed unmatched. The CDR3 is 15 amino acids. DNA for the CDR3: TGTGCCAGCAGCCTAGCGGGGGGGCAACCTGATACGCAGTATTTT. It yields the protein CASSLAGGQPDTQYF.

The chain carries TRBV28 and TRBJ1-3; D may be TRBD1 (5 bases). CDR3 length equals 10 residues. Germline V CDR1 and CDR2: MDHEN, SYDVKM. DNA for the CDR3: TGTGGCGTGGGGGGGAACACCATATATTTT. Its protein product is CGVGGNTIYF.

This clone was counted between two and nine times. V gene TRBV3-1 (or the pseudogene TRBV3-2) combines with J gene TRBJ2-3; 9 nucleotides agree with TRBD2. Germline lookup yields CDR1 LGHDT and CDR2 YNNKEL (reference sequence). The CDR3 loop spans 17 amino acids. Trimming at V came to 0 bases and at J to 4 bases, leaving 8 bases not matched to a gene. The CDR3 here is CASSQDWSSGKADTQYF. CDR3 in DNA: TGTGCCAGCAGCCAAGATTGGTCTAGCGGGAAAGCAGATACGCAGTATTTT.

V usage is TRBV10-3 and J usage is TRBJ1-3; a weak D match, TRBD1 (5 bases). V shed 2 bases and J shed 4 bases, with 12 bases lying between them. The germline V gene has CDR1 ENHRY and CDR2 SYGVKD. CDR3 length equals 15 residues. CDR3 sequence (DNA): TGTGCCATCAGTGAGGACAACAGGATAGGAAACACCATATATTTT. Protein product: CAISEDNRIGNTIYF.

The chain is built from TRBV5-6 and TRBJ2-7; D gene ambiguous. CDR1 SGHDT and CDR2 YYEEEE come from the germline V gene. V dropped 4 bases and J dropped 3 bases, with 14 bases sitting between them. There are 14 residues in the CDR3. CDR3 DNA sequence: TGTGCCAGCAGCGGAACCGGGTCTAGCTACGAGCAGTACTTC. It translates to CASSGTGSSYEQYF.

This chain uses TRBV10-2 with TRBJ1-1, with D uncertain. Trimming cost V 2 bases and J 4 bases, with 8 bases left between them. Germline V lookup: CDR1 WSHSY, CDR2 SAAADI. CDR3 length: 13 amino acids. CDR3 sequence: CASSEAGSTEAFF. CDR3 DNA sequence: TGCGCCAGCAGTGAGGCAGGCTCCACTGAAGCTTTCTTT.

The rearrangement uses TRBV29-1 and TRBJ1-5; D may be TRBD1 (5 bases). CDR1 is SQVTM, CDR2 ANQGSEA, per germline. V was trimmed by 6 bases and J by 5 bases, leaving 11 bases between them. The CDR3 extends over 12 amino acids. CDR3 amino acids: CSVSKGDQPQHF. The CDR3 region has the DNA TGCAGCGTCTCCAAAGGGGATCAGCCCCAGCATTTT. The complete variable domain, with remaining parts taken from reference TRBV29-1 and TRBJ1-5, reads SAVISQKPSRDICQRGTSLTIQCQVDSQVTMMFWYRQQPGQSLTLIATANQGSEATYESGFVIDKFPISRPNLTFSTLTVSNMSPEDSSIYLCSVSKGDQPQHFGDGTRLSIL.

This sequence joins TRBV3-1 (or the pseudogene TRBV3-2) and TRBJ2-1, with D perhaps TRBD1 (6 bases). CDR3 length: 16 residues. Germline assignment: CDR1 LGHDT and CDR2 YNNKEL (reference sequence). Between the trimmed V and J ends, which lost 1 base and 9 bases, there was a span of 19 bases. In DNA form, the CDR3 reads TGTGCCAGCAGCCAAGTCCGCCAGCGACAGGTCAGTGAGCAGTTCTTC. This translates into CASSQVRQRQVSEQFF.

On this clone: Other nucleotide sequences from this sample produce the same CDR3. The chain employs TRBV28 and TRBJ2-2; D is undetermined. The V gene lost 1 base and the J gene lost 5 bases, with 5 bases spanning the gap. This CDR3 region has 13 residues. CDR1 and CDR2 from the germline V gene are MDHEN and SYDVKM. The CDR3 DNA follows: TGTGCCAGCAGTTTATCAGGTACCGGGGAGCTGTTTTTT. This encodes CASSLSGTGELFF.

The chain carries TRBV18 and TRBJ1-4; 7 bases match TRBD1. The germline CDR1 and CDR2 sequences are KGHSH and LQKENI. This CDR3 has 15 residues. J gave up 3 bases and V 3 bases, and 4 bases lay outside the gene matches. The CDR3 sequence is CASSPDRVSNEKLFF. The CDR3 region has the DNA TGTGCCAGCTCACCCGACAGGGTTTCTAATGAAAAACTGTTTTTT.

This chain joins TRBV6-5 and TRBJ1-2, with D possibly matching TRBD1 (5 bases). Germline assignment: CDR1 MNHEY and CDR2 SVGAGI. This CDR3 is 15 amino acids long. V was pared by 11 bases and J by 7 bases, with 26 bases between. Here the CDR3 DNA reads TGTGCCGTGGGTTACACGGGGACTGTATTACGTGGCTACACCTTC. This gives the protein CAVGYTGTVLRGYTF.

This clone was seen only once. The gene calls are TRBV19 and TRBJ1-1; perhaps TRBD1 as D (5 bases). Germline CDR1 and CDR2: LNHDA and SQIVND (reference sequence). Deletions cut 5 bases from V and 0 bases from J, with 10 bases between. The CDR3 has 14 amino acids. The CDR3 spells CASSGAAMNTEAFF. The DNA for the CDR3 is TGTGCCAGTAGTGGGGCAGCCATGAACACTGAAGCTTTCTTT.

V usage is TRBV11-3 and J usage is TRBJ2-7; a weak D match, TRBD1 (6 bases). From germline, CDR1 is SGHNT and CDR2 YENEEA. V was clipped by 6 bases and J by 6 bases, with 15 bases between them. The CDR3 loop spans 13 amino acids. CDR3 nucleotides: TGTGCCAGCAGTTACGGGGTGACAGGCGAGCAGTACTTC. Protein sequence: CASSYGVTGEQYF.

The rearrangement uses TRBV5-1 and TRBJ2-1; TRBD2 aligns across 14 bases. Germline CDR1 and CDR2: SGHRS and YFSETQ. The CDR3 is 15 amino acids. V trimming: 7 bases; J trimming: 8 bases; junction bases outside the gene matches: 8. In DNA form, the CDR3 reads TGCGCCAGCCTTTCCGGGACTAGCGGGAGCCATGAGCAGTTCTTC. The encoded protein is CASLSGTSGSHEQFF.

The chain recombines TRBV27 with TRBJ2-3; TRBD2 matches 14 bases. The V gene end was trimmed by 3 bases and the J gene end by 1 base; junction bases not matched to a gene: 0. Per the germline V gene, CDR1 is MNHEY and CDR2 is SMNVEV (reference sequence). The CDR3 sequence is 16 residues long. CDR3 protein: CASSLGLAGGTDTQYF. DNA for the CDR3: TGTGCCAGCAGTTTGGGACTAGCGGGAGGCACAGATACGCAGTATTTT.

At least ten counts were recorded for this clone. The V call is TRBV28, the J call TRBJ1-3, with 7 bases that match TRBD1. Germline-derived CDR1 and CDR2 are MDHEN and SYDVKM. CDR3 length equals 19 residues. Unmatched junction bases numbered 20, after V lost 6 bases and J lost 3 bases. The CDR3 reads CASSPPAQDRGQYGNTIYF. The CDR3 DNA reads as TGTGCCAGCAGCCCACCCGCACAAGACCGGGGACAGTATGGAAACACCATATATTTT.

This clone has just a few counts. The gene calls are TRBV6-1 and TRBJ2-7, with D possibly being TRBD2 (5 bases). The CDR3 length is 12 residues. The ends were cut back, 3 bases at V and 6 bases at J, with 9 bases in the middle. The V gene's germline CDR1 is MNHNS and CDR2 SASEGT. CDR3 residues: CASSEEVLEQYF. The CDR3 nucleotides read TGTGCCAGCAGTGAGGAGGTTCTCGAGCAGTACTTC.

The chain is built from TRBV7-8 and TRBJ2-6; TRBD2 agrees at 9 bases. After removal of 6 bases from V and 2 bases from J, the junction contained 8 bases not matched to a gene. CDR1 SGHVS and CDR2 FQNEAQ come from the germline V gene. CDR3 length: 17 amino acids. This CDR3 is CASRLLAGMAGANVLTF. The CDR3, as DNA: TGTGCCAGCAGGCTTCTAGCGGGAATGGCTGGGGCCAACGTCCTGACTTTC.

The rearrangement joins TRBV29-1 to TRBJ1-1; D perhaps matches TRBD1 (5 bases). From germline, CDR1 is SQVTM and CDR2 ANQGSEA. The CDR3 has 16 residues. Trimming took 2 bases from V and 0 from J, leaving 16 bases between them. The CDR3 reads CSVESAVVQVNTEAFF. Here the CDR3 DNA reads TGCAGCGTTGAAAGTGCTGTGGTACAGGTGAACACTGAAGCTTTCTTT. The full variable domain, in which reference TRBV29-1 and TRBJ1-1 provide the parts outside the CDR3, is SAVISQKPSRDICQRGTSLTIQCQVDSQVTMMFWYRQQPGQSLTLIATANQGSEATYESGFVIDKFPISRPNLTFSTLTVSNMSPEDSSIYLCSVESAVVQVNTEAFFGQGTRLTVV.

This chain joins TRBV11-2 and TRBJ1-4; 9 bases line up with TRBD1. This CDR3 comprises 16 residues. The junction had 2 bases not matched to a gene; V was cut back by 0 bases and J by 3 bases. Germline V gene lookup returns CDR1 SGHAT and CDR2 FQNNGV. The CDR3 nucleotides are TGTGCCAGCAGCTTAGATGGGACAGGGCCTAATGAAAAACTGTTTTTT. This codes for CASSLDGTGPNEKLFF.

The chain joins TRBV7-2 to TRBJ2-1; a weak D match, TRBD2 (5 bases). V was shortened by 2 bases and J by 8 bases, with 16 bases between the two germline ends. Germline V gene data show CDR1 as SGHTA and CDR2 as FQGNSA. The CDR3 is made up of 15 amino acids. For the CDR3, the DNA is TGTGCCAGCAGCTTATATCGAGTGGGAGTGGATGAGCAGTTCTTC. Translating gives CASSLYRVGVDEQFF.

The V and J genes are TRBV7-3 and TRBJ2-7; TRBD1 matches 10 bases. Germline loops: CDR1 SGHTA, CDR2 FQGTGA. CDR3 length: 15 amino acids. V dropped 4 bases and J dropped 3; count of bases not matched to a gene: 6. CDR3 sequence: CASSYRQGAYYEQYF. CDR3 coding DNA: TGTGCCAGCAGCTACAGACAGGGGGCTTACTACGAGCAGTACTTC.